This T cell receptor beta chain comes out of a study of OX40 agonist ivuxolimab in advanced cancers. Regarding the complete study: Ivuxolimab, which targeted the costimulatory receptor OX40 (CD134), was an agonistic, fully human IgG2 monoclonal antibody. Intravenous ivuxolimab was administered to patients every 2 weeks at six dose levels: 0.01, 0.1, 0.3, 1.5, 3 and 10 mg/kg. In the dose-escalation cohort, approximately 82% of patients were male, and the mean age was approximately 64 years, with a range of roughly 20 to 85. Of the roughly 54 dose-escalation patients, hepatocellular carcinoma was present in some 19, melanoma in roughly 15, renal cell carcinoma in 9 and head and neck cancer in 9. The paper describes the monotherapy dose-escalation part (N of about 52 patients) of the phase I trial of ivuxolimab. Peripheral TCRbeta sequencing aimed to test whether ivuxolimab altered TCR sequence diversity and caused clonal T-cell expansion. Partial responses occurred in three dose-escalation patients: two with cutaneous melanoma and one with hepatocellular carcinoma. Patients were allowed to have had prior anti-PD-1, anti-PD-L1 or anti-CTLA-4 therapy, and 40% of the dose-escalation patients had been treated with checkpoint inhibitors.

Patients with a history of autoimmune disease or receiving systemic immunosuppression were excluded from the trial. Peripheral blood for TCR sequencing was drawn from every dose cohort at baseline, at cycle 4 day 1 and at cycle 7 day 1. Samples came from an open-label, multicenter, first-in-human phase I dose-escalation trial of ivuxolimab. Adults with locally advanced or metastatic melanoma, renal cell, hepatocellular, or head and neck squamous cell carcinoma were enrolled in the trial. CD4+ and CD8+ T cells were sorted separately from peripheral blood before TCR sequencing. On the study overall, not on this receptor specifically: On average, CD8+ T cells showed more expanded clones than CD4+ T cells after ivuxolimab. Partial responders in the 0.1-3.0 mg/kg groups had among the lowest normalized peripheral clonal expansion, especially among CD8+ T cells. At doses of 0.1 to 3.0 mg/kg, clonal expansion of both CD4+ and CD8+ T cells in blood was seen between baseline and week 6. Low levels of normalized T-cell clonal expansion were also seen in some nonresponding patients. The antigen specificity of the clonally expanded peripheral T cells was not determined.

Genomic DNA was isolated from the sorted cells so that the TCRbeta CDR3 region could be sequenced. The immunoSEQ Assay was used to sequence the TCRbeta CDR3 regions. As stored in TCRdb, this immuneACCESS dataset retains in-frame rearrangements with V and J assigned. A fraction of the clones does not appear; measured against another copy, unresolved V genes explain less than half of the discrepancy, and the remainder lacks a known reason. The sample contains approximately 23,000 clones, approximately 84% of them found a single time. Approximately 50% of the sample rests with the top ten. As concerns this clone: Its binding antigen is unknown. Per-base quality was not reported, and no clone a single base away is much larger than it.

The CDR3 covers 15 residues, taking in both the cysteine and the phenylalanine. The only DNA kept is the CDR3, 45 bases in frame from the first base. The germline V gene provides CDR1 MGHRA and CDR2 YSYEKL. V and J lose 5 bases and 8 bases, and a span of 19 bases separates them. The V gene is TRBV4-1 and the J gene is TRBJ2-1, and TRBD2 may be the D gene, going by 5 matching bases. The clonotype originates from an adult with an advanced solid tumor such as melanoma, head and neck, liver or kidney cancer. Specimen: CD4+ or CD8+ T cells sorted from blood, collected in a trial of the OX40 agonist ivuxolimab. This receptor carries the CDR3 CASSEVPSRSDEQFF. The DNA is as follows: TGCGCCAGCAGCGAAGTCCCTAGCAGGAGCGATGAGCAGTTCTTC.